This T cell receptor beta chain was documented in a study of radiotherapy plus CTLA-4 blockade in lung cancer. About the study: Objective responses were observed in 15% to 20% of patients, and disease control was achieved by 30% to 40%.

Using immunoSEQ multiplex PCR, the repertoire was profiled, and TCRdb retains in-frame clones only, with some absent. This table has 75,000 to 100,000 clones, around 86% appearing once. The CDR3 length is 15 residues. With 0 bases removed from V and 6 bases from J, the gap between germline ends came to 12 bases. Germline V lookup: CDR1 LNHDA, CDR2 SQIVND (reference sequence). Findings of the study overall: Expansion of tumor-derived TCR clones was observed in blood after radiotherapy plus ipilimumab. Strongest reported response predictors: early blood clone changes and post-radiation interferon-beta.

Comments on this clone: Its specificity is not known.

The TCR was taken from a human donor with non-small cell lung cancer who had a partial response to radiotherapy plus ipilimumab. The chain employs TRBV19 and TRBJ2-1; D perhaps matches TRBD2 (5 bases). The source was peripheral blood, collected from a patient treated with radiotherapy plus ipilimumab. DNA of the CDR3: TGTGCCAGTAGTATAGATCGAGCGGAGAGCAATGAGCAGTTCTTC. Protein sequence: CASSIDRAESNEQFF.